This T cell receptor beta chain was documented in a study of blood T cell dynamics during melanoma immunotherapy. Study information: Metastatic melanoma patients received first-line pembrolizumab or nivolumab plus ipilimumab. Study-wide results and caveats: PBMC repertoires of eventual disease-control patients split at W3 into clonality or diversity gains.

Profiled with immunoSEQ multiplex PCR; TCRdb holds only in-frame clones, not every one. The table includes 13,000 to 15,000 clones, around nine tenths detected once. The V gene lost 0 bases and the J gene lost 1 base, with 16 bases spanning the gap. The CDR3 covers 17 residues. CDR1 is SGDLS and CDR2 is YYNGEE in the germline V gene. In regard to this clone: Antigen: not known.

The time point was: week 3, after first cycle of checkpoint inhibitor. At 12 weeks after first infusion, RECIST 1.1 defined response for most patients. Prior systemic cancer therapy, immunosuppressant use and other active malignancies excluded patients. The rearrangement joins TRBV9 to TRBJ2-5, with D perhaps matching TRBD2 (7 bases). The input for sequencing was blood, taken from a patient treated with checkpoint blockade. This receptor was taken from a human donor with melanoma. The CDR3 sequence: CASSVATGGGGQETQYF. The CDR3 coding sequence is TGTGCCAGCAGCGTAGCCACAGGCGGGGGCGGCCAAGAGACCCAGTACTTC.